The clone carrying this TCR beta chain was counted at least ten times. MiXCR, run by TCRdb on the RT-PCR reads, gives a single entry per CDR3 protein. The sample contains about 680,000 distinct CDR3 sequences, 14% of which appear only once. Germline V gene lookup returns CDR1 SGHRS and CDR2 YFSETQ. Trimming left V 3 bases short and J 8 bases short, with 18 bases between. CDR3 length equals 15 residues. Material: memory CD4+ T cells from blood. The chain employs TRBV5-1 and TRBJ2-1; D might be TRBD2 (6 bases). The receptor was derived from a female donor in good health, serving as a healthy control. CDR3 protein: CASSSSGTLTDEQFF. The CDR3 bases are TGCGCCAGCAGCTCCTCCGGGACTCTTACGGATGAGCAGTTCTTC.